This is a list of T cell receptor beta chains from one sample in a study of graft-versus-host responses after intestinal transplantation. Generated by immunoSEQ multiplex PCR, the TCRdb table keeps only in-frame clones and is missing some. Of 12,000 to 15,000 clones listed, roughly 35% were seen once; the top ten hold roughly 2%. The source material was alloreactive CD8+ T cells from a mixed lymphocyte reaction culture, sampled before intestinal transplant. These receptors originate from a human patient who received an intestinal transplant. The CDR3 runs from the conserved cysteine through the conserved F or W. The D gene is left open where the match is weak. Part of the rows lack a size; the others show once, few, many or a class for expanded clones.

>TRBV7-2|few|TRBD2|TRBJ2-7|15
CASSKAGGSVYEQYF
TGTGCCAGCAGCAAAGCGGGGGGATCTGTCTACGAGCAGTACTTC
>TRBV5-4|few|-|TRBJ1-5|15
CASSVVGHSNQPQHF
TGTGCCAGCAGCGTGGTGGGACACAGTAATCAGCCCCAGCATTTT
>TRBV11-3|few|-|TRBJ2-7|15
CASSLGGTPTYEQYF
TGTGCCAGCAGCTTAGGGGGGACACCCACCTACGAGCAGTACTTC
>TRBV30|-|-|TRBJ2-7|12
CAWSVASYEQYF
TGTGCCTGGAGTGTAGCAAGCTACGAGCAGTACTTC
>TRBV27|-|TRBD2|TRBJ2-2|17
CASSPTSGGPNTGELFF
TGTGCCAGCAGTCCGACTAGCGGGGGACCAAACACCGGGGAGCTGTTTTTT
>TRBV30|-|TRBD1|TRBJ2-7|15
CAWSVGDRGGYEQYF
TGTGCCTGGAGTGTAGGGGACAGGGGCGGGTACGAGCAGTACTTC
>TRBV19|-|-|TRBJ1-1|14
CASSIVGGSAEAFF
TGTGCCAGTAGTATAGTGGGGGGGTCCGCTGAAGCTTTCTTT
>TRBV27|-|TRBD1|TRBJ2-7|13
CASSLGQDYEQYF
TGTGCCAGCAGTTTAGGACAGGACTACGAGCAGTACTTC
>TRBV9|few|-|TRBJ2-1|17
CASSVGTRASSYNEQFF
TGTGCCAGCAGCGTAGGAACCAGGGCCAGCTCCTACAATGAGCAGTTCTTC
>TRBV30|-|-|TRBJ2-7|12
CAWSVGGSEQYF
TGTGCCTGGAGTGTGGGGGGATCCGAGCAGTACTTC
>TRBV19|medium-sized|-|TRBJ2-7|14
CASSLEAASYEQYF
TGTGCCAGTAGCCTTGAGGCAGCCTCCTACGAGCAGTACTTC
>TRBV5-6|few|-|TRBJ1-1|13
CASSLLQFTEAFF
TGTGCCAGCAGCTTGTTACAGTTCACTGAAGCTTTCTTT
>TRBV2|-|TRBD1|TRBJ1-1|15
CASSEGTGDNTEAFF
TGTGCCAGCAGTGAAGGGACAGGGGATAACACTGAAGCTTTCTTT
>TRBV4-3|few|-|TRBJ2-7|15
CASSQGTQGSYEQYF
TGCGCCAGCAGCCAAGGCACACAGGGCTCCTACGAGCAGTACTTC
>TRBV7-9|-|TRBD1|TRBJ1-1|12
CASRETGSLFFF
TGTGCCAGCAGGGAGACAGGGTCACTCTTTTTCTTT
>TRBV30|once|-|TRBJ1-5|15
CAWSSRAGPLGPQHF
TGTGCCTGGAGTTCACGGGCAGGGCCTCTGGGGCCCCAGCATTTT
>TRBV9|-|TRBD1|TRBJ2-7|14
CASSSGTGSYEQYF
TGTGCCAGCAGCTCCGGGACAGGGAGCTACGAGCAGTACTTC
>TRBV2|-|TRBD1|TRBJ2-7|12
CASEGQVYEQYF
TGTGCCAGCGAGGGACAGGTCTACGAGCAGTACTTC
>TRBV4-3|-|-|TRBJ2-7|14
CASSQEAGVYEQYF
TGCGCCAGCAGCCAAGAAGCAGGGGTCTACGAGCAGTACTTC
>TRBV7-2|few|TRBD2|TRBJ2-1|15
CASSLVGGTYNEQFF
TGTGCCAGCAGCTTAGTGGGAGGGACCTACAATGAGCAGTTCTTC
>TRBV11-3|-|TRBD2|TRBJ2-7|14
CASSEAGVSYEQYF
TGTGCCAGCAGTGAGGCGGGGGTCTCCTACGAGCAGTACTTC
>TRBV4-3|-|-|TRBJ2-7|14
CASSQEQNVYEQYF
TGCGCCAGCAGCCAAGAACAGAATGTCTACGAGCAGTACTTC
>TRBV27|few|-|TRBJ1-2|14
CASGGVGGLYGYTF
TGTGCCAGCGGGGGGGTCGGGGGGCTCTATGGCTACACCTTC
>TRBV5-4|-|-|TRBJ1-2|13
CASSLESNYGYTF
TGTGCCAGCAGCTTAGAGAGTAACTATGGCTACACCTTC
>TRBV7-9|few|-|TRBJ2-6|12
CASSSGANVLTF
TGTGCCAGCAGCTCAGGGGCCAACGTCCTGACTTTC
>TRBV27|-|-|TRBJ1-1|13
CASSLGGTTEAFF
TGTGCCAGCAGTTTAGGAGGGACCACTGAAGCTTTCTTT
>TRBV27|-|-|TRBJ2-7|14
CASSLGEGPYEQYF
TGTGCCAGCAGTTTAGGCGAGGGCCCCTACGAGCAGTACTTC
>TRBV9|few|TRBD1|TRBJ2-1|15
CASSVGGGLVDEQFF
TGTGCCAGCAGCGTAGGAGGGGGCCTTGTAGATGAGCAGTTCTTC
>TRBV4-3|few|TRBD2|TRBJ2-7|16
CASSQEGPSGTYEQYF
TGCGCCAGCAGCCAAGAGGGGCCTAGCGGTACATACGAGCAGTACTTC
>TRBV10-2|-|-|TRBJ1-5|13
CASRQVSNQPQHF
TGCGCCAGCAGACAGGTTAGCAATCAGCCCCAGCATTTT
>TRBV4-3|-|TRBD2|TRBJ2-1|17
CASSQDRGGAFAVEQFF
TGCGCCAGCAGCCAAGACCGGGGGGGGGCCTTCGCCGTTGAGCAGTTCTTC
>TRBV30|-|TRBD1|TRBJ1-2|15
CAWNPGQGRLYGYTF
TGTGCCTGGAACCCGGGACAGGGGAGGCTCTATGGCTACACCTTC
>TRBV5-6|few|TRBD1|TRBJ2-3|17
CASSLLDRDPYTDTQYF
TGTGCCAGCAGCCTACTTGACAGGGACCCCTACACAGATACGCAGTATTTT
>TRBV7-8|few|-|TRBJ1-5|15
CASSLQGLVDQPQHF
TGTGCCAGCAGCTTACAGGGGCTGGTGGATCAGCCCCAGCATTTT
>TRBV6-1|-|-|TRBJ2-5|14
CASSYGQGKETQYF
TGTGCCAGCAGTTATGGTCAGGGGAAAGAGACCCAGTACTTC
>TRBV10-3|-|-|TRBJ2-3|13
CAISVASTDTQYF
TGTGCCATCAGTGTGGCTAGCACAGATACGCAGTATTTT
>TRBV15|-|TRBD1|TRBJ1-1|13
CATGHRGNTEAFF
TGTGCCACCGGACACAGGGGGAACACTGAAGCTTTCTTT
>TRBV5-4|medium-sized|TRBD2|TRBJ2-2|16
CVARGASGDFTGELFF
TGTGTCGCACGGGGAGCTAGCGGGGATTTCACCGGGGAGCTGTTTTTT
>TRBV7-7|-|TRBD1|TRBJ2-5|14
CASSLDLGTAARYF
TGTGCCAGCAGCTTAGATCTAGGGACAGCCGCCCGGTACTTC
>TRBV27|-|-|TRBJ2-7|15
CASSLGRALSYEQYF
TGTGCCAGCAGTTTAGGCAGGGCCCTATCCTACGAGCAGTACTTC
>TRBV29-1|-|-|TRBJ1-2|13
CSVEDPGNYGYTF
TGCAGCGTTGAGGATCCGGGAAACTATGGCTACACCTTC
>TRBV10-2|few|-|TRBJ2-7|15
CASTRGDRNLYEQYF
TGCGCCAGCACCAGGGGGGATCGGAATCTCTACGAGCAGTACTTC
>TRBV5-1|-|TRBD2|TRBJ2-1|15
CASSFAGGEYNEQFF
TGCGCCAGCAGCTTCGCGGGGGGCGAATACAATGAGCAGTTCTTC
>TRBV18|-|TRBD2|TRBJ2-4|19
CASSSSGTTRAVTKNIQYF
TGTGCCAGCTCATCAAGCGGGACGACGAGGGCAGTCACCAAAAACATTCAGTACTTC
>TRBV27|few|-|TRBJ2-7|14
CASSLGAGAYEQYF
TGTGCCAGCAGTTTGGGGGCAGGGGCCTACGAGCAGTACTTC
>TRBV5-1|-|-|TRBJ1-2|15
CASSLERGNNYGYTF
TGCGCCAGCAGCTTGGAGAGGGGGAATAACTATGGCTACACCTTC
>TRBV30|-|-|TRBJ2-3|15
CAWSAGQSPADTQYF
TGTGCCTGGAGTGCCGGACAGTCCCCCGCAGATACGCAGTATTTT
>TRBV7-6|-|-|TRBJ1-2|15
CASSLGVGAFDGYTF
TGTGCCAGCAGCTTAGGGGTAGGGGCGTTCGATGGCTACACCTTC
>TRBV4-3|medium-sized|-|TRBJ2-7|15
CASSPWDTQGYEQYF
TGCGCCAGCAGCCCTTGGGACACCCAGGGCTACGAGCAGTACTTC
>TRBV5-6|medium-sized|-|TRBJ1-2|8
CASPSYTF
TGTGCCAGCCCCAGCTACACCTTC
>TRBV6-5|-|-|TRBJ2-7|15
CASSYSGGPSYEQYF
TGTGCCAGCAGTTACTCCGGGGGGCCTTCCTACGAGCAGTACTTC
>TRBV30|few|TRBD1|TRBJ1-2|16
CAWSEGITGAPYGYTF
TGTGCCTGGAGTGAAGGGATAACAGGGGCGCCCTATGGCTACACCTTC
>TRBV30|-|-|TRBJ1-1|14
CAWSLGGAGTEAFF
TGTGCCTGGAGTTTGGGAGGGGCTGGGACTGAAGCTTTCTTT
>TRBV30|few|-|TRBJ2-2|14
CAWSGGVGTGELFF
TGTGCCTGGAGTGGGGGGGTCGGCACCGGGGAGCTGTTTTTT
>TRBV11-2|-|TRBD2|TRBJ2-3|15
CASRHSGGFTDTQYF
TGTGCCAGCAGGCATAGCGGGGGGTTCACAGATACGCAGTATTTT